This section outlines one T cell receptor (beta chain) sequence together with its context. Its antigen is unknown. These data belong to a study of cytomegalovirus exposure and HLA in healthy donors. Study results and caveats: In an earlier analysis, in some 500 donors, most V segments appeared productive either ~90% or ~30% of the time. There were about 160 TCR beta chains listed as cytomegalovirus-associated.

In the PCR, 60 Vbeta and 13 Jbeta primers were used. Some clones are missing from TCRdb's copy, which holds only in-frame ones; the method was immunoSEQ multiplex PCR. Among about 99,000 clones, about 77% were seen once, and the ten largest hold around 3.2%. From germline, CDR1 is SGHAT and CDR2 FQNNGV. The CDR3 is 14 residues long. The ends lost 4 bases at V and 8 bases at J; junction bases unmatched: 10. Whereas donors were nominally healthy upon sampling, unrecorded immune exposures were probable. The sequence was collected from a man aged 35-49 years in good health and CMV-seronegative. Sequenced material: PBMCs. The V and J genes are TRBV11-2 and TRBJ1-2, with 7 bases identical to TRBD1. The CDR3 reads CASSSDWDSRGYTF. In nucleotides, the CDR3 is TGTGCCAGCAGCTCAGACTGGGACAGCAGAGGCTACACCTTC.